This entry concerns a single TCR beta chain. The data were produced by immunoSEQ multiplex PCR, yet TCRdb's version contains in-frame clones alone and is incomplete. The table includes 35,000 or so clones, about 83% detected once. The data were obtained in a study of PD-L1 blockade in urothelial cancer. Study background: Each blood sample yielded a median of 141,255 T cells.

Sequencing used PBMCs, obtained around atezolizumab (anti-PD-L1) treatment. The TCR sequence derives from a man between 60 and 75 years old with urothelial cancer.

The CDR3 protein is CASSSQGGYTEAFF. For the CDR3, the DNA is TGTGCCAGCAGTTCACAGGGGGGATACACTGAAGCTTTCTTT. This chain joins TRBV6-5 and TRBJ1-1; 8 bases match TRBD1. Per the germline V gene, CDR1 is MNHEY and CDR2 is SVGAGI. CDR3 length: 14 residues. The ends lost 4 bases at V and 3 bases at J; junction bases unmatched: 4.